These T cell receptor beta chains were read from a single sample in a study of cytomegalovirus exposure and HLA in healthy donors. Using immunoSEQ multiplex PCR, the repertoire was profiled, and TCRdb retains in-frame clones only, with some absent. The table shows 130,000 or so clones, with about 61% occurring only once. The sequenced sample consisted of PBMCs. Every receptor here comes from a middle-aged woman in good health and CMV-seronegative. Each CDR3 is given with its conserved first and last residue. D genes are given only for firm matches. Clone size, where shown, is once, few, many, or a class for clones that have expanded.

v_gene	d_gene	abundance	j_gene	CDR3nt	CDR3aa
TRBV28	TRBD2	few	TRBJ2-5	TGTGCCAGCATGAATTGGCTTAGCGGGGGTGAGACCCAGTACTTC	CASMNWLSGGETQYF
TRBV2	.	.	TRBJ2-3	TGTGCCAGCAGTGTAGCAGATACGCAGTATTTT	CASSVADTQYF
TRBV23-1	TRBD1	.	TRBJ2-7	TGCGCCAGCAGTCAATCTCCCGACAGGGGGCCCTACGAGCAGTACTTC	CASSQSPDRGPYEQYF
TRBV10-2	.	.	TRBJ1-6	TGCGCCAGCAGTGACCGGGAGAGCTCCTATAATTCACCCCTCCACTTT	CASSDRESSYNSPLHF
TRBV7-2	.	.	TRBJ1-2	TGTGCCAGCAGCAGCGGAGGCTATGGCTACACCTTC	CASSSGGYGYTF
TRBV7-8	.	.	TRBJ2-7	TGTGCCAGCAGCCCTATATCTACACAGGGTGCCGAGCAGTACTTC	CASSPISTQGAEQYF
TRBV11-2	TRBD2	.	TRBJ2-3	TGTGCCAGCAGCTTAAGCGGGGGGGTTCTGGGAGATACGCAGTATTTT	CASSLSGGVLGDTQYF
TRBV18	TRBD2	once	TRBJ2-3	TGTGCCAGCTCACAGTCGCGGGGGGACACAGATACGCAGTATTTT	CASSQSRGDTDTQYF
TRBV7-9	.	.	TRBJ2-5	TGTGCCAGCAGCTTAGTCGGAGAGCAAGAGACCCAGTACTTC	CASSLVGEQETQYF
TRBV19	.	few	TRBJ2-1	TGTGCCAGTAGTATAGACGAAGGGGATGAGCAGTTCTTC	CASSIDEGDEQFF
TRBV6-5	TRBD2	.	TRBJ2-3	TGTGCCAGCAGAGATCCGGGGGGGCTTCAGTATTTT	CASRDPGGLQYF
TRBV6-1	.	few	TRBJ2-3	TGTGCCAGCAGCAACACAGATACGCAGTATTTT	CASSNTDTQYF
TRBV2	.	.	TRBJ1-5	TGTGCCAGCAGTGTTGAGGGAGGGTCTAGCAATCAGCCCCAGCATTTT	CASSVEGGSSNQPQHF
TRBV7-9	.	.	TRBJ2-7	TGTGCCAGCAGCCTCCGACCGCGGATCGGGTCCTACGAGCAGTACTTC	CASSLRPRIGSYEQYF
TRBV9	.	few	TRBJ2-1	TGTGCCAGCAGCGTAGCTGGAGGGTCCTCCTACAATGAGCAGTTCTTC	CASSVAGGSSYNEQFF
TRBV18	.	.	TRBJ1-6	TGTGCCAGCTCACCATACACAGGGATAGAAAATTCACCCCTCCACTTT	CASSPYTGIENSPLHF
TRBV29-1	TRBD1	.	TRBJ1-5	TGCAGCGTGGGACAGGAAGATCAGCCCCAGCATTTT	CSVGQEDQPQHF
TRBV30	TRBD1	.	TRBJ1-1	TGTGCCTGGGACAGGGGGCCGAACACTGAAGCTTTCTTT	CAWDRGPNTEAFF
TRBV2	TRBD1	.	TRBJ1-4	TGTGCCAGCAGTGTCTCGGACAGGGAGGGTGAAAAACTGTTTTTT	CASSVSDREGEKLFF
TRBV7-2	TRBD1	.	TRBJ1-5	TGTGCCAGCAGCTTGGACAGGACCTATCAGCCCCAGCATTTT	CASSLDRTYQPQHF
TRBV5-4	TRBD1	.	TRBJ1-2	TGTGCCAGCACCTCAGGGGGCTCTTTCCATGGCTACACCTTC	CASTSGGSFHGYTF
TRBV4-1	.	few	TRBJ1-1	TGCGCCAGCAGCCAAGACGAGGCATGGACTGAAGCTTTCTTT	CASSQDEAWTEAFF
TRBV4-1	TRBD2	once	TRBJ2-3	TGCGCCAGCAGCCCGACCGGGACTAGCGGTTCAGATACGCAGTATTTT	CASSPTGTSGSDTQYF
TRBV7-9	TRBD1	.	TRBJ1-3	TGTGCCAGCAGCTTCCCGGGACAGACAAACACCATATATTTT	CASSFPGQTNTIYF
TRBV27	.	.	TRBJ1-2	TGTGCCAGCAGACCCGGTGGAGTTGCTTATGGCTACACCTTC	CASRPGGVAYGYTF
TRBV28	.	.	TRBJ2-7	TGTGCCAGCAGATCCGGAGGGCGGGAGCAGTACTTC	CASRSGGREQYF
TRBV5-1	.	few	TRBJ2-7	TGCGCCAGCAGCACACACGACTTTAAGAGCTACGAGCAGTACTTC	CASSTHDFKSYEQYF
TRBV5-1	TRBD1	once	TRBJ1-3	TGCGCCAGCAGCGTGAGGGGTGGACAGGGCCCCTCTGGAAACACCATATATTTT	CASSVRGGQGPSGNTIYF
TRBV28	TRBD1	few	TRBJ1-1	TGTGCCAGCAGCGTCCCGGGACAGGGGGCGGACACTGAAGCTTTCTTT	CASSVPGQGADTEAFF
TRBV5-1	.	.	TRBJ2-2	TGCGCCAGCAGACAGTCGGGGGGGACAGGGCTGAACACCGGGGAGCTGTTTTTT	CASRQSGGTGLNTGELFF
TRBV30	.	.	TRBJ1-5	TGTGCCTGGAGTGTGGAGAGCAATCAGCCCCAGCATTTT	CAWSVESNQPQHF
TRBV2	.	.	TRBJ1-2	TGTGCCAGCCACAGGGTGAATGGCTACACCTTC	CASHRVNGYTF
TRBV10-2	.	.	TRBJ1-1	TGCGCCAGCACGAAGGAGGGTAACACTGAAGCTTTCTTT	CASTKEGNTEAFF
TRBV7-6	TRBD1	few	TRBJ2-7	TGTGCCAGCAGCATAGACCTTAGGACAGGGGGTGATCCCTACGAGCAGTACTTC	CASSIDLRTGGDPYEQYF
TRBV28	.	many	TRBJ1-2	TGTGCCAGCAGTGGCAACTATGGCTACACCTTC	CASSGNYGYTF
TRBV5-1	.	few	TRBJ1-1	TGCGCCAGTAGCGGGGGGGGACTGATGGAAGCTTTCTTT	CASSGGGLMEAFF
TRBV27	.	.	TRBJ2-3	TGTGCCAGCAGTCTGCAGGGCCTTAGCACAGATACGCAGTATTTT	CASSLQGLSTDTQYF
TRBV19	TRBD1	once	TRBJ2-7	TGTGCCGCAGGATCGCCGGGACAGGGCCTCTCCTACGAGCAGTACTTC	CAAGSPGQGLSYEQYF
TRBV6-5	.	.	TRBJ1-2	TGTGCCAGCAGTTCCCTCCTTGGGGGCTTCTATGGCTACACCTTC	CASSSLLGGFYGYTF
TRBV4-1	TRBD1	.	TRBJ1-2	TGCGCCAGCAGCCAAGATGTGGACAGGCGCGGCCATGGCTACACCTTC	CASSQDVDRRGHGYTF
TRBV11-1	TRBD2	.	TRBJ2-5	TGTGCCAGCAGCTGGGGGGGACAAGAGACCCAGTACTTC	CASSWGGQETQYF
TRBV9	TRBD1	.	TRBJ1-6	TGTGCCAGCAGCGTAGGGGGACAGGGTAATTCACCCCTCCACTTT	CASSVGGQGNSPLHF
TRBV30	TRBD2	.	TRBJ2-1	TGTGCCTGGACAGCCGGGGGGAATGAGCAGTTCTTC	CAWTAGGNEQFF
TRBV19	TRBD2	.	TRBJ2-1	TGTGCCTCATCTAGCGGGGGGTCTTACAATGAGCAGTTCTTC	CASSSGGSYNEQFF
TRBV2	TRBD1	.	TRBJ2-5	TGTGCCAGCGGGGACAGGGGAGGCCGAGAGACCCAGTACTTC	CASGDRGGRETQYF
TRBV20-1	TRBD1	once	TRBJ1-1	TGCAGTGCTGCCGGGACAGGGCTGACTTTCTTT	CSAAGTGLTFF
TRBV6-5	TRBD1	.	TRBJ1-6	TGTGCCAGCAGTCCCTCACAGGGGGGGAATTCACCCCTCCACTTT	CASSPSQGGNSPLHF
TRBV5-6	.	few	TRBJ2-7	TGTGCCAGCAGCTTGGGCGGGTACTACGAGCAGTACTTC	CASSLGGYYEQYF
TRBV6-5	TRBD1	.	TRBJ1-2	TGTGCCAGCAGTTACCGTTCGGACAGGGGTTATGGCTACACCTTC	CASSYRSDRGYGYTF
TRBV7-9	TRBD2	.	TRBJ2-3	TGTGCCAGCAGCCGAGGAGTAGCGGGAGGCACAGATACGCAGTATTTT	CASSRGVAGGTDTQYF
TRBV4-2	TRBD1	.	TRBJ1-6	TGTGCCAGCAGCCAGCTGACAGGGTTGGCACCCCTCCACTTT	CASSQLTGLAPLHF
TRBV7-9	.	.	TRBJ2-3	TGTGCCAGCAATACAGGGACCACAAGGCAGTATTTT	CASNTGTTRQYF
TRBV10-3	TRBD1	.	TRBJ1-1	TGTGCCATCAGTGAGAAACAGGGGGAGTTCACTGAAGCTTTCTTT	CAISEKQGEFTEAFF
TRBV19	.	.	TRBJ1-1	TGTGCCAGTAGTATTGGCACAAGGGGGAACACTGAAGCTTTCTTT	CASSIGTRGNTEAFF
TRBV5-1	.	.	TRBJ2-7	TGCGCCAGCAGCTCCGAAGGGAGGTCCACCTACGAGCAGTACTTC	CASSSEGRSTYEQYF
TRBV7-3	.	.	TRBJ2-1	TGTGCCAGCAGCTCAGGCGTTAGCGCTGAGCAGTTCTTC	CASSSGVSAEQFF
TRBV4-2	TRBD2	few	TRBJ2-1	TGTGCCAGCAGCCAAGGGGCTCGGACTAGCGGGGGGGATGAGCAGTTCTTC	CASSQGARTSGGDEQFF
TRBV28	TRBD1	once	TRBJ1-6	TGTGCCAGCAGCCCCCCGACAGGGTATAATTCACCCCTCCACTTT	CASSPPTGYNSPLHF